This T cell receptor (beta chain) was sequenced for a study of shared clonotypes between healthy human individuals (TCRdb year 2020). As for the study more broadly: The cohort comprised a couple of women and a few men aged 18 to 49 years. For each donor, CD4 naive and CD4 memory were each given three plates, CD8 naive was given two plates, and CD8 memory was given one plate. To estimate repertoire size and how much clonotype sharing occurs between individuals, the study deeply sequenced the blood TCR repertoires of several healthy adults. Different laboratories and diverse techniques were used to prepare libraries and sequence TCR repertoires, to increase sequencing depth and limit assay-specific biases. Between about 0.9 and 10 billion PBMCs per donor were obtained by leukapheresis.

Points the paper makes about the study in general: Sharing across a handful of donors was observed for about 5% of naive CD4, around 3.5% of naive CD8, over 2% of memory CD4, and approximately 0.41% of memory CD8 clonotypes. Because the study included only a small number of donors, the genetic and exposure-history diversity represented was limited. Sampling was restricted to blood, and TCR repertoires in tissues likely differ from the TCR repertoires found in blood. Clonotypes shared by all four sorted-subset donors showed higher generation probabilities than non-shared clonotypes. Pairwise subsampling led to the expectation that sequencing depth would affect the degree of clonotype sharing among donors. Rarefaction of sorted-subset datasets indicated incomplete sequencing despite the large sequencing depth. Naive subsets generally had larger estimated clonotype richness than memory subsets.

TCR CDR3 regions were amplified from genomic DNA by multiplex PCR using the deep immunoSEQ assay. For each cell subset, the extracted genomic DNA was distributed evenly across all wells of several immunoSEQ 96-well plates, and each plate served as one replicate. Each replicate PCR for sorted subsets received roughly 0.2 ug genomic DNA, equal to about 30,000 T cell genomes. Purified libraries were measured with a Qubit 3.0 fluorometer, size-checked on a Bioanalyzer 2100, and measured again with the KAPA Library Quantification kit. Every immunoSEQ 96-well plate was sequenced on a dedicated single-read 150-cycle Illumina NextSeq 550 flow cell. On the study's bioinformatics: The immunoSEQ output contained only junctional sequences without quality scores, so filtering could not match that applied to full-length reads. Sequences were annotated with PyIR, a Python wrapper for IgBLAST v1.9, using IMGT germline references to assign V/J genes and CDR3. Reads were filtered out if the reads had weak V/J assignments (E-value above 1e-6), no CDR3, stop codons, out-of-frame junctions, or ambiguous translated residues. A V3J clonotype was defined by an identical inferred V gene, J gene, and CDR3 amino acid sequence. Percentage overlap between repertoires was calculated by dividing the number of shared unique clonotypes by the size of the smaller repertoire. RTK rarefaction, the Chao1 estimator, and Recon v2.1 estimates of unobserved clonotypes were used to assess repertoire richness. OLGA was used to compute generation probabilities for all TCRbeta clonotypes that the gDNA method yielded from a handful of donors. TCRdb obtained this table from immuneACCESS and retained in-frame rearrangements with V and J assigned. These tables miss some clones; where compared with another copy, unresolved V genes account for less than half of the shortfall, and the remainder is unexplained. V, J and clone size derive from that table, while D and trimming were established from the DNA sequence. The table for this sample lists about 2 million clones; approximately 95% of them were counted only once. Clones ranked in the top ten supply approximately 1.2% of the sample.

From the cysteine up to the phenylalanine, the CDR3 has a length of 15 residues. Only the CDR3 DNA is retained, 45 bases long and in frame from the first base. Looking up the germline V gene yields CDR1 MNHNS and CDR2 SASEGT. V is clipped by 1 base and J by 5 bases, and the sequence between their germline boundaries is 14 bases long. A word on this clone: Its antigen is currently not known. Base qualities are not recorded, but no much larger clone differs from it by a single base.

CD8 naive samples consisted of CD45RO-negative cells that were positively selected for CCR7, yielding a CD45RA+CCR7+ population without TemRA cells. Donors were healthy HIV-negative adults with no recently reported acute infections or vaccinations. Only Caucasian adults living in Nashville, Tennessee, USA were represented among the donors. Blood was collected by leukapheresis, and PBMCs were isolated by Ficoll-Histopaque density gradient centrifugation and then cryopreserved in liquid nitrogen vapor phase. Analytical flow cytometry was used to check the purity and quantity of every magnetically sorted T cell population. From each sorted fraction, genomic DNA was isolated and quantified by UV absorbance on a Nanodrop 2000c.

The source of this sequence is a man aged 18 to 29 in good health. Sequenced sample: naive CD8+ T cells sorted from blood. The intended sense of this specimen's cell subset or site label: CD45RA+CCR7+. The V gene is TRBV6-1 and the J gene is TRBJ2-5; matching of 6 bases hints at TRBD1 as the D gene. The CDR3 protein: CASSEGGRGEETQYF. Here is the DNA: TGTGCCAGCAGTGAAGGAGGCAGGGGAGAGGAGACCCAGTACTTC.